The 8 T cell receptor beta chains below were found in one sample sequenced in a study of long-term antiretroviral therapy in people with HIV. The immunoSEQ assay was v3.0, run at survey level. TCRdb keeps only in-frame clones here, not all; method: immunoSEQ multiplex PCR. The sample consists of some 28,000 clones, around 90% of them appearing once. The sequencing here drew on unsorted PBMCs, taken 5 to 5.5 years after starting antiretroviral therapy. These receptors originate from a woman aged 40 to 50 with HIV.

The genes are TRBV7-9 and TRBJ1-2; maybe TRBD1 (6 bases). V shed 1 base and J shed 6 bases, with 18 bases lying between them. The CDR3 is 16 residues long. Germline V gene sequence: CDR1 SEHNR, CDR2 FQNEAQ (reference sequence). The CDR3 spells CASSLGGQYAPHGYTF. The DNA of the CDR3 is TGTGCCAGCAGCTTAGGAGGACAGTATGCCCCTCATGGCTACACCTTC.

CDR3 sequence (DNA): TGTGCCAGCAGCTTGAGGGACGTTGGCTACACCTTC. Translating it yields CASSLRDVGYTF. The chain employs TRBV5-4 and TRBJ1-2; tentatively, D is TRBD1 (5 bases). The CDR3 is 12 amino acids. The germline CDR1 and CDR2 sequences are SGHNT and YYREEE (reference sequence). V lost 1 base and J 7 bases, leaving 8 bases between the germline ends.

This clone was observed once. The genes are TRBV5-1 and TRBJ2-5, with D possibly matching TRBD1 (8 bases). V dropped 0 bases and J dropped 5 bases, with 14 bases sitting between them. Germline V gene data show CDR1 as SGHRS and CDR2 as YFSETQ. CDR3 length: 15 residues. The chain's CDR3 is CASSLGNRGGETQYF. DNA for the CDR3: TGCGCCAGCAGCTTGGGCAACAGGGGGGGTGAGACCCAGTACTTC.

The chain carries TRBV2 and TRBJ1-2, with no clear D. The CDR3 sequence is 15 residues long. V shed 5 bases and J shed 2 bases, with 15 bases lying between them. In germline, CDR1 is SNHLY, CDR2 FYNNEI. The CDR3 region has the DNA TGTGCCAGCAGTTCCTTTAAGGGATCCAACTATGGCTACACCTTC. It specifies CASSSFKGSNYGYTF.

CDR3 sequence (DNA): TGTGCCAGCAGCGGCCAACGGGGACAGTATAATTCACCCCTCCACTTT. Translated, it gives CASSGQRGQYNSPLHF. This rearrangement joins TRBV11-3 to TRBJ1-6, with TRBD1 matching 7 bases. Trimming at V came to 5 bases and at J to 4 bases, leaving 8 bases not matched to a gene. Per the germline V gene, CDR1 is SGHNT and CDR2 is YENEEA. There are 16 residues in the CDR3.

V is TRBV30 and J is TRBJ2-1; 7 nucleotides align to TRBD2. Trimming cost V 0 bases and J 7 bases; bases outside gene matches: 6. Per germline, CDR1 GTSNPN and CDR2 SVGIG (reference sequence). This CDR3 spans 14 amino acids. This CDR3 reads CAWSVAGEGNEQFF. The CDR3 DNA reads TGTGCCTGGAGTGTGGCGGGAGAGGGTAATGAGCAGTTCTTC.

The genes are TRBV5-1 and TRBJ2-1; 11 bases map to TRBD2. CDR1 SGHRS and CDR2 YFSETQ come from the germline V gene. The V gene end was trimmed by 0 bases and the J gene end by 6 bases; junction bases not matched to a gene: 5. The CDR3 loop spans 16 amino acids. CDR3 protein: CASSLEGSGRANEQFF. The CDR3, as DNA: TGCGCCAGCAGCTTGGAAGGTAGCGGGAGGGCCAATGAGCAGTTCTTC.

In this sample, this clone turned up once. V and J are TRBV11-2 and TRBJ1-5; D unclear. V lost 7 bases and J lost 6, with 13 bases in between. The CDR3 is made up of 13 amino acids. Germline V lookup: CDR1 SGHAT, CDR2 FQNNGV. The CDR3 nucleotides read TGTGCCAGCACCCTAGCCGCGGGTCAGCCCCAGCATTTT. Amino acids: CASTLAAGQPQHF. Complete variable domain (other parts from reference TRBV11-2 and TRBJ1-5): EAGVAQSPRYKIIEKRQSVAFWCNPISGHATLYWYQQILGQGPKLLIQFQNNGVVDDSQLPKDRFSAERLKGVDSTLKIQPAKLEDSAVYLCASTLAAGQPQHFGDGTRLSIL.